The sequence of this T cell receptor (beta chain) was determined in a study of PD-1 blockade in classical Hodgkin lymphoma. Profiled with immunoSEQ multiplex PCR; TCRdb holds only in-frame clones, not every one. Here the sample spans approximately 70,000 clones, roughly 93% being singletons. Time point here: newly diagnosed, previously untreated cHL patient sample. Sample: peripheral blood mononuclear cells (PBMCs). The sequence came from a human donor with classical Hodgkin lymphoma.

The CDR3 sequence is CASSSPVSGRNSPLHF. DNA of the CDR3: TGTGCCAGCAGTAGCCCCGTTTCTGGACGGAATTCACCCCTCCACTTT. The V gene is TRBV27, the J gene TRBJ1-6, with D unclear. The CDR3 totals 16 residues. V gave up 5 bases and J gave up 7 bases, with 18 bases separating them. Germline V gene lookup returns CDR1 MNHEY and CDR2 SMNVEV (reference sequence).